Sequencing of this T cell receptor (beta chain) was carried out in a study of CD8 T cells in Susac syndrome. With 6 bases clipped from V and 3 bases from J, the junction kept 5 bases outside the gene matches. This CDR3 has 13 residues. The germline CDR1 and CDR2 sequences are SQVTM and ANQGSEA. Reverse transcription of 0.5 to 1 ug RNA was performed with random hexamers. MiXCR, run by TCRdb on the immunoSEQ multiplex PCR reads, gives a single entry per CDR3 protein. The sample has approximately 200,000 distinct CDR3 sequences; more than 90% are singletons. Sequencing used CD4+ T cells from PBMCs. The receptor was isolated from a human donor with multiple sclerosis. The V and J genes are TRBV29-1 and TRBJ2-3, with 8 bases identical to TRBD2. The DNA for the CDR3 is TGCAGCGTATCCGTAGCGGGGACAGATACGCAGTATTTT. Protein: CSVSVAGTDTQYF.